Shown below are 12 T cell receptor beta chains from a single sample sequenced in a study of shared clonotypes between healthy human individuals. TCRdb keeps only in-frame clones here, not all; method: immunoSEQ multiplex PCR. Found here are more than 400,000 clones, around 95% of them singletons; the top ten hold around 0.067%. The sample consisted of naive CD4+ T cells sorted from blood. Subset meaning: CD45RA+ positively selected. The source is a woman aged 25 to 39 in good health.

This clone has more than one count but fewer than ten. V and J are TRBV6-5 and TRBJ2-3, with TRBD2 identical over 8 bases. The CDR3 has 15 residues. CDR1 is MNHEY, CDR2 SVGAGI, per germline. The V segment lost 2 bases and the J segment 2 bases; nucleotides outside the gene matches: 3. The CDR3 sequence: CASSYTLADTDTQYF. As DNA, the CDR3 is TGTGCCAGCAGTTACACACTAGCGGACACAGATACGCAGTATTTT.

The chain links TRBV7-8 to TRBJ2-7; 10 bases fit TRBD2. Trimming cost V 0 bases and J 3 bases; bases outside gene matches: 11. CDR3 length: 18 residues. In germline, CDR1 is SGHVS, CDR2 FQNEAQ. CDR3 in amino acids: CASSLAYVGLAVNYEQYF. The CDR3 bases are TGTGCCAGCAGCTTAGCTTACGTTGGACTAGCGGTGAACTACGAGCAGTACTTC.

The gene calls are TRBV5-1 and TRBJ1-3, with 7 bases lining up with TRBD1. CDR1 is SGHRS and CDR2 is YFSETQ in the germline V gene. This CDR3 has 18 residues. Trimming removed 1 base from V and 2 bases from J; junction bases left unmatched: 12. For the CDR3, the DNA is TGCGCCAGCAGCTTGTGGGACCAGACAGGGCAGCCTGGAAACACCATATATTTT. Its translation is CASSLWDQTGQPGNTIYF.

This clone was found once. This chain uses TRBV28 with TRBJ2-1; 10 bases are shared with TRBD2. Germline loops: CDR1 MDHEN, CDR2 SYDVKM. V lost 7 bases to trimming and J lost 4 bases; unmatched junction nucleotides: 10. This CDR3 contains 16 residues. This CDR3 reads CASITPAGGQYNEQFF. The CDR3 bases are TGTGCCAGCATAACCCCAGCGGGAGGGCAATACAATGAGCAGTTCTTC.

This chain links TRBV28 with TRBJ2-1, with 12 bases identical to TRBD2. CDR1 MDHEN and CDR2 SYDVKM come from the germline V gene. After removal of 8 bases from V and 6 bases from J, the junction contained 8 bases not matched to a gene. This CDR3 region has 15 residues. DNA of the CDR3: TGTGCCAGCTTCCCGACTAGCGGGAGCCCCAATGAGCAGTTCTTC. It is translated as CASFPTSGSPNEQFF.

V gene TRBV19 combines with J gene TRBJ2-7; D not certain. The CDR3 has 11 amino acids. Looked up from germline, CDR1 is LNHDA and CDR2 is SQIVND (reference sequence). Between the trimmed V and J ends, which lost 3 bases and 6 bases, there was a span of 6 bases. This CDR3 reads CASSIGVEQYF. DNA of the CDR3: TGTGCCAGTAGTATTGGGGTCGAGCAGTACTTC. Together with reference TRBV19 and TRBJ2-7, the CDR3 gives the full variable domain: DGGITQSPKYLFRKEGQNVTLSCEQNLNHDAMYWYRQDPGQGLRLIYYSQIVNDFQKGDIAEGYSVSREKKESFPLTVTSAQKNPTAFYLCASSIGVEQYFGPGTRLTVT.

The gene calls are TRBV18 and TRBJ2-2; possibly TRBD2 for D (6 bases). Germline assignment: CDR1 KGHSH and CDR2 LQKENI. The length of the CDR3 is 15 residues. Trimming cost V 6 bases and J 1 base, with 12 bases left between them. The CDR3 DNA follows: TGTGCCAGCTCCCCAAGCGGGCGGAACACCGGGGAGCTGTTTTTT. Translating gives CASSPSGRNTGELFF.

The chain employs TRBV2 and TRBJ2-7; the match to TRBD2 covers 9 bases. The V segment lost 7 bases and the J segment 3 bases; nucleotides outside the gene matches: 4. The CDR3 contains 13 residues. Germline CDR1 reads SNHLY; CDR2 reads FYNNEI. CDR3 sequence reads: CASMDSGSYEQYF. The CDR3 DNA follows: TGTGCCAGCATGGATAGCGGGAGCTACGAGCAGTACTTC.

This rearrangement joins TRBV16 to TRBJ1-2; a possible D gene is TRBD1 (6 bases). Deletions cut 0 bases from V and 0 bases from J, with 14 bases between. Germline V gene data show CDR1 as KGHSY and CDR2 as FQNENV. The CDR3 spans 17 residues. The CDR3 here is CASSQSWGRLANYGYTF. DNA for the CDR3: TGTGCCAGCAGCCAATCGTGGGGGCGCTTGGCTAACTATGGCTACACCTTC.

The J gene is TRBJ1-5, the V gene TRBV18; D perhaps matches TRBD1 (5 bases). Trimming pared 3 bases from V and 2 bases from J, leaving 11 bases between. Germline V lookup: CDR1 KGHSH, CDR2 LQKENI. CDR3 size: 15 residues. The CDR3 DNA reads as TGTGCCAGCTCACCTCGGGAAGGGGGCAATCAGCCCCAGCATTTT. This gives the protein CASSPREGGNQPQHF.

The chain couples TRBV4-1 to TRBJ2-3, with a weak D call TRBD2 (5 bases). Germline lookup yields CDR1 MGHRA and CDR2 YSYEKL. V lost 0 bases and J lost 5, with 12 bases in between. The CDR3 loop spans 15 amino acids. The DNA for the CDR3 is TGCGCCAGCAGCCAAGATGCAGCGGAGCGAGATACGCAGTATTTT. It specifies CASSQDAAERDTQYF.

This clone was observed a single time. The genes are TRBV28 and TRBJ1-5; D might be TRBD1 (6 bases). The CDR3 covers 19 residues. Trimming took 1 base from V and 0 from J, leaving 19 bases between them. The germline CDR1 and CDR2 sequences are MDHEN and SYDVKM. The chain's CDR3 is CASSLSGGKTGYSNQPQHF. The CDR3 coding sequence is TGTGCCAGCAGTTTATCTGGGGGAAAGACAGGATATAGCAATCAGCCCCAGCATTTT.